The clone carrying this TCR beta chain was seen a few times. The data were taken from a study of Graves' ophthalmopathy and Graves' hyperthyroidism. As the template, RNA transcripts were used to amplify TCR beta CDR3 regions. First-round RT-PCR with HTBI primers preceded a second-round multiplex PCR. TCRdb passed the multiplex PCR reads through MiXCR, listing each CDR3 protein once. Found here are about 700,000 distinct CDR3 sequences, about 44% of them singletons; the top ten hold 40% to 45%. The trim removed 6 bases at V and 7 bases at J, leaving 10 bases unmatched. Germline V gives CDR1 SQVTM, CDR2 ANQGSEA. This CDR3 comprises 14 residues. Among the exclusions were patients with other autoimmune diseases, uncontrolled infections, pregnancy or lactation. Clinicians made diagnoses from clinical symptoms, serum thyroxine, TRAb, thyroid ultrasound and orbital computed tomography.

Specimen: peripheral blood. The chain recombines TRBV29-1 with TRBJ1-5, with TRBD1 identical over 9 bases. This clonotype originated in an adult man with Graves' ophthalmopathy. The CDR3 here is CSVQGTGIGQPQHF. The CDR3, as DNA: TGCAGCGTCCAGGGGACAGGGATCGGCCAGCCCCAGCATTTT.